What follows are 5 T cell receptor beta chains derived from one specimen sequenced in a study of blood T cell repertoires in COVID-19. Repertoires were generated with immunoSEQ multiplex PCR, while TCRdb's copy carries only in-frame clones and drops some. This sample yields 150,000 to 160,000 clones, of which 80% to 90% are seen a single time; 2.4% belongs to the top ten. Sample: peripheral blood. The receptors come from a woman aged 65 to 85 with acute or convalescent COVID-19.

The chain joins TRBV29-1 to TRBJ2-2; 10 bases are a match to TRBD2. The V gene's germline CDR1 is SQVTM and CDR2 ANQGSEA. The CDR3 consists of 19 residues. With 4 bases clipped from V and 4 bases from J, the junction kept 18 bases outside the gene matches. DNA for the CDR3: TGCAGCGTTGGCACTAGCGGGACAGGATTTGGAGGAGGCACCGGGGAGCTGTTTTTT. Protein: CSVGTSGTGFGGGTGELFF.

The rearrangement uses TRBV15 and TRBJ2-2; 7 bases fit TRBD1. The CDR3 covers 17 residues. In germline, CDR1 is LNHNV, CDR2 YYDKDF (reference sequence). Trimming at V came to 0 bases and at J to 0 bases, leaving 4 bases not matched to a gene. The CDR3 region is CATSRDLGTANTGELFF. DNA for the CDR3: TGTGCCACCAGCAGAGACCTAGGGACAGCGAACACCGGGGAGCTGTTTTTT.

Note on this clone: Other DNA sequences in the sample encode the same CDR3. The rearrangement uses TRBV18 and TRBJ1-1, with D possibly TRBD1 on 6 matching bases. This CDR3 is 13 amino acids long. Trimming pared 1 base from V and 5 bases from J, leaving 8 bases between. Germline CDR1 KGHSH, CDR2 LQKENI. CDR3: CASSPQGGTEAFF. CDR3 bases: TGTGCCAGCTCACCACAGGGGGGGACTGAAGCTTTCTTT.

The V gene is TRBV11-2, the J gene TRBJ2-7, with D possibly being TRBD2 (7 bases). The CDR3 loop spans 14 amino acids. CDR1 and CDR2 (germline): SGHAT, FQNNGV. Trimming took off 3 bases at V and 3 bases at J, with 12 bases between the two ends. The CDR3: CASSFAGGLYEQYV. DNA of the CDR3: TGTGCCAGCAGCTTTGCCGGGGGGCTCTACGAGCAGTACGTC.

This clone was recorded only once. The chain is built from TRBV10-3 and TRBJ1-4; 10 bases line up with TRBD1. J lost 8 bases, V lost 0 bases, and 3 bases had no gene match. This CDR3 is built from 15 residues. The germline CDR1 and CDR2 sequences are ENHRY and SYGVKD. CDR3 loop: CAISESWTGGEKLFF. The CDR3 nucleotides read TGTGCCATCAGTGAGTCCTGGACAGGGGGGGAAAAACTGTTTTTT.